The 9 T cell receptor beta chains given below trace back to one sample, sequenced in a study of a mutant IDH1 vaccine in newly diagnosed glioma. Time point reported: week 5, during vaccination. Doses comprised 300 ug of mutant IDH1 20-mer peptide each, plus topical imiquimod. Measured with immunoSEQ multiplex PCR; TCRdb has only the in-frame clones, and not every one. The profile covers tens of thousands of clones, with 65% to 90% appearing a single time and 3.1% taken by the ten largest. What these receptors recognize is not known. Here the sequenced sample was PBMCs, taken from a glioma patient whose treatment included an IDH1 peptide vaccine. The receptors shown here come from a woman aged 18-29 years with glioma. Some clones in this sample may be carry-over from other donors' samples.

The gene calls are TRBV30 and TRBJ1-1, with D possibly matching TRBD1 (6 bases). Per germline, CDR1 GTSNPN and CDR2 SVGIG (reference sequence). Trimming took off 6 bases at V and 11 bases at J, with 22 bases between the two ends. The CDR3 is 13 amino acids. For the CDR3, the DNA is TGTGCCTGTTCCGGGGGCGCGAGGGAAACGGCTTTCTTT. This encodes CACSGGARETAFF.

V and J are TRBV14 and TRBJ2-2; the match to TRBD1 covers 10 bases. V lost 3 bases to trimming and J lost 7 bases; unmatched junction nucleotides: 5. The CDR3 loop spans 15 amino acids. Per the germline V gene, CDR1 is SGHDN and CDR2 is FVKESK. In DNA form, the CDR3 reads TGTGCCAGCAGCCACCTAGGACAGGGGGACGGGGAGCTGTTTTTT. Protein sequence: CASSHLGQGDGELFF.

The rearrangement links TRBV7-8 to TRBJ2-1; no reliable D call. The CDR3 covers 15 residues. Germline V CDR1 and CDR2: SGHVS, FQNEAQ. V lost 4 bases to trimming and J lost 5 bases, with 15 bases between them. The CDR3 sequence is CASSYRTIANNEQFF. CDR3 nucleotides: TGTGCCAGCAGCTATCGGACGATCGCGAACAATGAGCAGTTCTTC.

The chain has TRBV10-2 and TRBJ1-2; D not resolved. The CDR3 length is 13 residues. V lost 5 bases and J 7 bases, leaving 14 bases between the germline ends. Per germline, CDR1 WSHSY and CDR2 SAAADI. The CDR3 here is CASSSLRVAGYTF. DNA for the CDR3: TGCGCCAGCAGTTCCCTAAGGGTCGCTGGCTACACCTTC.

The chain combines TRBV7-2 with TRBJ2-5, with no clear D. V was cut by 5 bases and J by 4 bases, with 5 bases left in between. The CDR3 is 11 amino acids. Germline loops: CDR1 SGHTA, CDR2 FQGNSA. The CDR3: CASSPGETQYF. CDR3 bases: TGTGCCAGCAGCCCTGGAGAGACCCAGTACTTC.

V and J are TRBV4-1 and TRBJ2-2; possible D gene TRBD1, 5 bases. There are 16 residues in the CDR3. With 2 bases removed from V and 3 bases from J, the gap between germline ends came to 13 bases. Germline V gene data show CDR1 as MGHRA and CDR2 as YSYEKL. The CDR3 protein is CASSQPAAGHTGELFF. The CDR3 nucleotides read TGCGCCAGCAGCCAACCCGCGGCAGGGCACACCGGGGAGCTGTTTTTT.

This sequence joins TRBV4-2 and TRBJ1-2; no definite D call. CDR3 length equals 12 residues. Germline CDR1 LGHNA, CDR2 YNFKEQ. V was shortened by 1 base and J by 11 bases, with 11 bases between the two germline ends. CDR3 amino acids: CASSQGTPRYTF. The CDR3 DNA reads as TGTGCCAGCAGCCAAGGGACTCCGCGATACACCTTC.

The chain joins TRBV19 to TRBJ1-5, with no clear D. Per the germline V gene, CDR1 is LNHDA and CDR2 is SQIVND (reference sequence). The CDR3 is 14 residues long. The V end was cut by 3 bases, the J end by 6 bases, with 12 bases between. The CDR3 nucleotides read TGTGCCAGTAGTATTCTGCGGATGAGTCAGCCCCAGCATTTT. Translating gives CASSILRMSQPQHF.

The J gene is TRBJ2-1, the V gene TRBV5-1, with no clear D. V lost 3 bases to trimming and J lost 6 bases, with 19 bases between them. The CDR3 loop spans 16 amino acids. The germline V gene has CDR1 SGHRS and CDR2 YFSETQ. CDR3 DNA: TGCGCCAGCAGCTATGGGCTTAGTTCATCGGCCAATGAGCAGTTCTTC. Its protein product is CASSYGLSSSANEQFF.